This entry describes one TCR beta chain. Its antigen is as yet unknown. This entry is derived from a study of T cells in Graves' hyperthyroidism and ophthalmopathy. Study overall: Prior to any treatment, at the point of initial diagnosis, peripheral blood was collected. Study results and limitations: A model built on 13 V-J features separated ophthalmopathy from stable hyperthyroidism. Most expanded thyroid clonotypes above 0.001 recurred in blood.

Amplification yielded TCR beta CDR3 regions, with RNA transcripts as the source. HTBI primers were used for first-round RT-PCR of the TCR CDR3. TCRdb reprocessed the multiplex PCR reads with MiXCR, giving one entry per CDR3 protein. In the table there are 200,000 to 250,000 distinct CDR3 sequences, around 16% of which are singletons. Each diagnosis drew on symptoms, thyroxine, TRAb, thyroid ultrasound and orbital computed tomography findings. This clonotype originated in a man in his forties with Graves' hyperthyroidism. The sample consisted of blood.

DNA for the CDR3: TGTGCCAGCACCCCCTGGGGACAGGGTAGCGGGGAGCTGTTTTTT. Residues: CASTPWGQGSGELFF. The rearrangement uses TRBV11-3 and TRBJ2-2, with 9 bases fitting TRBD1. This CDR3 has 15 amino acids. Trimming cost V 7 bases and J 7 bases; bases outside gene matches: 10. Per germline, CDR1 SGHNT and CDR2 YENEEA.